This entry lists 25 T cell receptor beta chains sequenced from one sample in a study of regulatory T cells in long-lasting Graves disease. Stated time point: persistent/refractory GD, antithyroid drugs over 5 years with positive TRAb. Researchers made the TCR library from RNA that was extracted from PBMCs. CDR3-region Arm-PCR and iRepertoire HTBI primers produced the TCR beta libraries. Via MiXCR, TCRdb re-called the multiplex PCR reads, giving one row per CDR3 protein. The sample lists about 470,000 distinct CDR3 sequences, around 20% seen once, with less than 9% in the top ten. Source: peripheral blood mononuclear cells (PBMCs), taken when the disease was refractory, from a patient treated with antithyroid drugs. The receptors were gathered from a female donor with Graves disease.

At least ten counts were recorded for this clonotype. The rearrangement uses TRBV28 and TRBJ1-4, with 12 bases matching TRBD1. The CDR3 extends over 15 amino acids. V dropped 8 bases and J dropped 7; count of bases not matched to a gene: 8. From germline, CDR1 is MDHEN and CDR2 SYDVKM. This CDR3 is CASRDRGHVAEKLFF. The CDR3 DNA follows: TGTGCCAGCCGGGACAGGGGGCATGTGGCTGAAAAACTGTTTTTT.

As concerns this clonotype: A read error may be the cause here, since a much bigger clone is one base away. The conserved closing phenylalanine or tryptophan is absent in this CDR3, likely reflecting a read error. J is TRBJ2-1 and V is TRBV2; TRBD1 is a possible D gene (6 bases). The CDR3 is 13 amino acids. Germline V gene sequence: CDR1 SNHLY, CDR2 FYNNEI. Trimming cost V 6 bases and J 10 bases, with 16 bases left between them. Here the CDR3 DNA reads TGTGCCAGCAGGGTAACAGGGTTACGGGAGCAGTTCTCC. This gives the protein CASRVTGLREQFS.

This clonotype came up many times. The genes are TRBV19 and TRBJ1-2; D perhaps matches TRBD1 (5 bases). Germline V CDR1 and CDR2: LNHDA, SQIVND (reference sequence). Trimming took 6 bases from V and 0 from J, leaving 29 bases between them. CDR3 length: 20 amino acids. CDR3 residues: CASSPKGPDLLRPANYGYTF. The CDR3 nucleotides read TGTGCCAGTAGCCCTAAGGGGCCGGACCTTTTAAGGCCTGCTAACTATGGCTACACCTTC. Supplemented by reference TRBV19 and TRBJ1-2, the full variable domain reads DGGITQSPKYLFRKEGQNVTLSCEQNLNHDAMYWYRQDPGQGLRLIYYSQIVNDFQKGDIAEGYSVSREKKESFPLTVTSAQKNPTAFYLCASSPKGPDLLRPANYGYTFGSGTRLTVV.

In its sample, this clonotype was seen many times. The chain employs TRBV12-3 or TRBV12-4 and TRBJ1-2; maybe TRBD1 (5 bases). The CDR3 length is 13 residues. V lost 4 bases and J 5 bases, leaving 11 bases between the germline ends. CDR3 sequence: CASSSTGSYGYTF. CDR3 DNA: TGTGCCAGCAGTTCTACAGGATCGTATGGCTACACCTTC.

The chain employs TRBV28 and TRBJ2-7, with unresolved D. Deletions cut 7 bases from V and 7 bases from J, with 17 bases between. CDR1 is MDHEN and CDR2 is SYDVKM in the germline V gene. This CDR3 contains 13 residues. DNA for the CDR3: TGTGCCAGCACCAACGGACGCCCCGGGGAGCAGTACTTC. Its translation: CASTNGRPGEQYF.

In its sample, this clonotype was seen a few times. The genes are TRBV9 and TRBJ2-7; D is tentatively TRBD1 or TRBD2 (5 bases each). The germline gives CDR1 SGDLS, CDR2 YYNGEE. V shed 2 bases and J shed 0 bases, with 12 bases lying between them. The CDR3 sequence is 15 residues long. CDR3 bases: TGTGCCAGCAGCGTGGGACGGTTAAGCTCCTACGAGCAGTACTTC. It encodes CASSVGRLSSYEQYF.

There are many counts of this clonotype. The CDR3 coding sequence is TGTGCCAGCAGCTTGACCCCTGACGGGGATGAAGCTTTCTTT. Encoded protein: CASSLTPDGDEAFF. V is TRBV7-2 and J is TRBJ1-1; D is unclear. This CDR3 spans 14 amino acids. V was clipped by 3 bases and J by 7 bases, with 15 bases between them. Germline V lookup: CDR1 SGHTA, CDR2 FQGNSA.

Regarding this clonotype: A much larger clone is a single base away; this may be a read error. The chain carries TRBV6-6 and TRBJ2-4, with 10 positions matching TRBD1. The V gene's germline CDR1 is MNHNY and CDR2 SVGAGI (reference sequence). CDR3 length equals 18 residues. Germline trimming cut 0 bases from V and 3 bases from J; bases unmatched to any gene: 8. This CDR3 reads CASSYSRGDRGGKNIQYF. The CDR3 nucleotides are TGTGCCAGCAGTTACTCGAGAGGGGACAGGGGTGGCAAAAACATTCAGTACTTC.

This clonotype was counted a few times. The rearrangement uses TRBV7-9 and TRBJ1-1; TRBD1 matches 7 bases. Germline V gives CDR1 SEHNR, CDR2 FQNEAQ (reference sequence). The ends lost 1 base at V and 3 bases at J; junction bases unmatched: 8. This CDR3 comprises 16 residues. CDR3 amino acids: CASSLDRGGWDTEAFF. CDR3 nucleotides: TGTGCCAGCAGCTTAGATCGAGGGGGCTGGGACACTGAAGCTTTCTTT. Supplemented by reference TRBV7-9 and TRBJ1-1, the full variable domain reads DTGVSQNPRHKITKRGQNVTFRCDPISEHNRLYWYRQTLGQGPEFLTYFQNEAQLEKSRLLSDRFSAERPKGSFSTLEIQRTEQGDSAMYLCASSLDRGGWDTEAFFGQGTRLTVV.

In this sample, this clonotype turned up many times. V and J are TRBV7-2 and TRBJ1-1; D not certain. The germline gives CDR1 SGHTA, CDR2 FQGNSA. This CDR3 is 18 amino acids long. The V gene lost 5 bases and the J gene lost 0 bases, with 22 bases spanning the gap. The CDR3, as DNA: TGTGCCAGCAGCCCGGATATCGTCTGGCGACACATGAACACTGAAGCTTTCTTT. Its protein product is CASSPDIVWRHMNTEAFF.

The chain employs TRBV12-3 or TRBV12-4 and TRBJ2-1, with TRBD2 matching over 7 bases. V gave up 0 bases and J gave up 6 bases; unmatched junction bases: 5. CDR3 length: 15 residues. The DNA of the CDR3 is TGTGCCAGCAGTTTAGCGGGAGGGCCGGGCAATGAGCAGTTCTTC. Protein sequence: CASSLAGGPGNEQFF.

This clonotype was detected many times. The CDR3 DNA reads TGTGCCAGCAGTCGCTTGGGGGGGGGAGAGACCCAGTACTTC. It codes for CASSRLGGGETQYF. The chain links TRBV6-1 to TRBJ2-5; TRBD2 agrees at 7 bases. CDR3 length: 14 amino acids. Germline V gene sequence: CDR1 MNHNS, CDR2 SASEGT. With 5 bases clipped from V and 4 bases from J, the junction kept 7 bases outside the gene matches.

V is TRBV30 and J is TRBJ2-7; D possibly corresponds to TRBD2 (5 bases). Trimming shortened V by 3 bases and J by 3 bases, and 12 bases separated the two germline ends. This CDR3 spans 13 amino acids. The germline CDR1 and CDR2 sequences are GTSNPN and SVGIG (reference sequence). Here the CDR3 DNA reads TGTGCCTGGAGCCGGACGGGGATCTACGAGCAGTACTTC. It specifies CAWSRTGIYEQYF.

The rearrangement uses TRBV7-8 and TRBJ1-1; TRBD1 matches at 8 bases. J lost 8 bases, V lost 2 bases, and 10 bases had no gene match. The length of the CDR3 is 15 residues. Germline V gene lookup returns CDR1 SGHVS and CDR2 FQNEAQ. The CDR3 DNA reads TGTGCCAGCAGCTTACGTCAGGGGGCTAAGGTCGAAGCTTTCTTT. Its protein is CASSLRQGAKVEAFF. Drawing the rest from reference TRBV7-8 and TRBJ1-1, the complete variable domain is GAGVSQSPRYKVAKRGQDVALRCDPISGHVSLFWYQQALGQGPEFLTYFQNEAQLDKSGLPSDRFFAERPEGSVSTLKIQRTQQEDSAVYLCASSLRQGAKVEAFFGQGTRLTVV.

This clonotype has a count of ten or more. The V and J genes are TRBV28 and TRBJ2-7; 7 bases map to TRBD2. CDR1 is MDHEN and CDR2 is SYDVKM in the germline V gene. Losses at the gene ends were 7 bases for V and 1 base for J; bases not matched to a gene: 4. The CDR3 length is 13 residues. CDR3 region: CASTGGRSYEQYF. CDR3 nucleotides: TGTGCCAGCACAGGCGGGAGATCCTACGAGCAGTACTTC. Full variable domain (missing parts from reference TRBV28 and TRBJ2-7): DVKVTQSSRYLVKRTGEKVFLECVQDMDHENMFWYRQDPGLGLRLIYFSYDVKMKEKGDIPEGYSVSREKKERFSLILESASTNQTSMYLCASTGGRSYEQYFGPGTRLTVT.

The rearrangement joins TRBV19 to TRBJ1-1, with D hard to call. V was clipped by 10 bases and J by 5 bases, with 14 bases between them. Germline V gene lookup returns CDR1 LNHDA and CDR2 SQIVND (reference sequence). The CDR3 runs to 12 residues. CDR3 amino acids: CATQGSGTEAFF. In nucleotides, the CDR3 is TGTGCCACCCAAGGTTCGGGGACTGAAGCTTTCTTT.

As for this clonotype: Compared with germline, one end of the junction differs, possibly owing to a read error. J is TRBJ2-5 and V is TRBV28; no definite D call. The CDR3 runs 12 residues. Germline values: CDR1 MDHEN, CDR2 SYDVKM. Here the CDR3 reads CASTLNFETKYF. The CDR3 coding sequence is TGTGCCAGCACCCTCAACTTCGAGACCAAGTACTTC.

The chain carries TRBV27 and TRBJ1-3; no clear D. In germline, CDR1 is MNHEY, CDR2 SMNVEV (reference sequence). Deletions cut 5 bases from V and 0 bases from J, with 14 bases between. This CDR3 is 16 amino acids long. CDR3 DNA: TGTGCCAGCAGTCCTACCGGACGGAGCTCTGGAAACACCATATATTTT. The encoded protein is CASSPTGRSSGNTIYF.

The chain joins TRBV2 to TRBJ1-1; perhaps TRBD1 as D (6 bases). The V and J ends lost 4 bases and 4 bases respectively, with 10 bases between them. The CDR3 length is 13 residues. Germline assignment: CDR1 SNHLY and CDR2 FYNNEI. The CDR3 bases are TGTGCCAGCAGTGTGGCCAGGGGCACTGAAGCTTTCTTT. Amino acid sequence: CASSVARGTEAFF.

The V gene is TRBV20-1, the J gene TRBJ2-1; D unresolved. Trimming left V 3 bases short and J 0 bases short, with 24 bases between. Looked up from germline, CDR1 is DFQATT and CDR2 is SNEGSKA (reference sequence). The CDR3 loop spans 19 amino acids. The CDR3 loop is CSASSLLPLAPSSYNEQFF. DNA of the CDR3: TGCAGTGCTAGTAGCCTTCTCCCACTTGCCCCCAGCTCCTACAATGAGCAGTTCTTC.

This clonotype has at least ten counts. The J gene is TRBJ1-2, the V gene TRBV20-1; TRBD1 is a possible D gene (5 bases). With 7 bases removed from V and 6 bases from J, the gap between germline ends came to 12 bases. Germline CDR1 is DFQATT and CDR2 is SNEGSKA (reference sequence). The CDR3 runs to 11 residues. DNA for the CDR3: TGCAGTGTAGAGACAGCTAATGGCTACACCTTC. Translating it yields CSVETANGYTF.

As to this clonotype: With a much larger clone just one base away, this may be a read error. V and J are TRBV7-2 and TRBJ2-7, with unresolved D. Trimming left V 6 bases short and J 2 bases short, with 11 bases between. Germline V gene lookup returns CDR1 SGHTA and CDR2 FQGNSA. This CDR3 contains 13 residues. CDR3 residues: CASSSRVAYEQYF. CDR3 DNA: TGTGCCAGCAGTAGCCGAGTTGCCTACGAGCAGTACTTC.

This clonotype was recorded a few times. The rearrangement links TRBV19 to TRBJ1-1; the D gene is possibly TRBD1 (5 bases). Trimming took off 5 bases at V and 5 bases at J, with 18 bases between the two ends. The CDR3 length is 15 residues. Germline V gene sequence: CDR1 LNHDA, CDR2 SQIVND (reference sequence). The CDR3, as DNA: TGTGCCAGTAGTCAGGGACTAGTTGGAAGGACTGAAGCTTTCTTT. Residues: CASSQGLVGRTEAFF.

This sequence joins TRBV4-3 and TRBJ2-7; no clear D gene. Germline V CDR1 and CDR2: LGHNA, YSLEER. Trimming took off 2 bases at V and 3 bases at J, with 5 bases between the two ends. The CDR3 runs to 12 residues. The CDR3 here is CASSQKGYEQYF. DNA for the CDR3: TGCGCCAGCAGCCAAAAGGGCTACGAGCAGTACTTC.

There are many counts of this clonotype. V is TRBV28 and J is TRBJ2-5, with a tentative D call TRBD1 (6 bases). V lost 2 bases and J 3 bases, leaving 16 bases between the germline ends. From germline, CDR1 is MDHEN and CDR2 SYDVKM. The CDR3 is 16 residues long. CDR3 DNA sequence: TGTGCCAGCAGTTTAATGGGGCCCGGACAGAAAGAGACCCAGTACTTC. It encodes CASSLMGPGQKETQYF.